This T cell receptor beta chain originates from a study of blood T cell repertoires in COVID-19. Method: immunoSEQ multiplex PCR; TCRdb's copy keeps in-frame clones and lacks some. The table records 170,000 or so clones, just under 90% of them present only once. The clonotype was recovered from a woman in her 70s with COVID-19, enrolled during active disease. Material: peripheral blood.

The CDR3 DNA follows: TGCGCCAGCAGTGTGGCAGGGTATGGCTATGGCTACACCTTC. Translated, it gives CASSVAGYGYGYTF. V usage is TRBV5-1 and J usage is TRBJ1-2; D possibly corresponds to TRBD1 (5 bases). Trimming removed 5 bases from V and 4 bases from J, with 15 bases in between. The CDR3 runs to 14 residues. Germline-derived CDR1 and CDR2 are SGHRS and YFSETQ.